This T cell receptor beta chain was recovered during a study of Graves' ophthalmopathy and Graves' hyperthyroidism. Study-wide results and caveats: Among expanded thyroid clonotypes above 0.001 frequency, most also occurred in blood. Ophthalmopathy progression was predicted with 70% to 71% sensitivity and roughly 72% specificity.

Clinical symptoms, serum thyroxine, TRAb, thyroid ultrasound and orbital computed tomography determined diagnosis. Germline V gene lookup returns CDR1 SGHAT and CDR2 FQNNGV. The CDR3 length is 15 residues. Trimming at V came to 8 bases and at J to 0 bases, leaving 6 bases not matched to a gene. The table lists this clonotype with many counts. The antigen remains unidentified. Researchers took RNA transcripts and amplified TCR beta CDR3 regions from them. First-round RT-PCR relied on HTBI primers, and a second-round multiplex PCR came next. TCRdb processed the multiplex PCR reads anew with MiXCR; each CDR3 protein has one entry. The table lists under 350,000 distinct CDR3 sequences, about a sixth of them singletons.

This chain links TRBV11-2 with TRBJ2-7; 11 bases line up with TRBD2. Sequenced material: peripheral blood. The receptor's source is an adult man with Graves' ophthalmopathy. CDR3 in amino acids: CASAQLAGDSYEQYF. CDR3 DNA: TGTGCCAGCGCCCAACTAGCGGGGGACTCCTACGAGCAGTACTTC. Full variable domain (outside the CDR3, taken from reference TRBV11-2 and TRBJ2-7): EAGVAQSPRYKIIEKRQSVAFWCNPISGHATLYWYQQILGQGPKLLIQFQNNGVVDDSQLPKDRFSAERLKGVDSTLKIQPAKLEDSAVYLCASAQLAGDSYEQYFGPGTRLTVT.